This TCR beta chain was sequenced during a study of cytomegalovirus exposure and HLA in healthy donors (dated by TCRdb to about 2017). The study in broad terms: According to an earlier analysis of several hundred of the donors, some 170 million T cells yielded 100 million or so unique TCR beta sequences and 276 Gb of sequence data. An early release that covered approximately 600 HLA-typed donors contained about 290 gigabases of sequencing data and around 80 million unique TCR sequences. Of the roughly 400 genotyped donors, roughly 80% were placed in the genetic ancestry cluster associated with self-reported Caucasian donors. The aim of the study was to test whether cataloging public T cell receptors could identify signatures of past pathogen exposure. The T cell repertoires of some 700 subjects were profiled by immunosequencing and related to cytomegalovirus serostatus. In addition to the first cohort of approximately 670 subjects, a separate validation cohort of approximately 110 different subjects was used. High-throughput TCR immunosequencing, statistical association of individual TCRs with disease status, and machine learning were combined to predict cytomegalovirus infection status. To study patterns of TCR occurrence, a later analysis re-analyzed previously published TCR beta repertoires from 600 to 750 donors and added high-resolution HLA genotyping. Rather than using new phenotypic data, the later analysis identified candidate immune exposures from TCR beta sequences and from how often those sequences occurred across donors. An earlier analysis of 587 of the donors applied high-throughput TCR beta sequencing to assess whether each TCR beta V gene segment acted as functional or pseudogenic. Alongside the repertoire data, information on donor age, sex, ethnicity and CMV serostatus was compiled. Genome-wide SNP genotypes for about 65% of the 666 donors were used in a later genetic analysis, which treated that subset as a discovery cohort. All discovery cohort repertoires had been generated on a single sequencing platform. HLA typing included class I and class II loci at four-digit resolution. Typing coverage differed by locus: A, B, C, DRB1 and DQB1 were typed in roughly 620-630 donors, DQA1 in roughly 500, DPA1 in approximately 610, and DPB1 in approximately 450. Four to six DR-DQ haplotypes were handled as single units for association and clustering, since linkage in the cohort was strong. On average, around 200,000 unique TCR beta nucleotide sequences were sequenced per donor among 300 to 500 genotyped donors of the cohort, with roughly 18% of those sequences being non-productive. Results the study describes overall, beyond this receptor: For the cohort, immune exposure information was limited to CMV serostatus. A later genetic analysis reported fewer N-insertions in productive TCRs among donors in an Asian-associated ancestry cluster than the roughly 650-donor mean. Specific HLA alleles were associated with over 15,000 TCR beta sequences at a false discovery rate of 0.05 in a later analysis. A further reported finding was that TCR beta sequences accurately predicted the HLA-A and HLA-B alleles for most subjects in the first cohort. Correlated functional status among segregating V segments might reflect linkage disequilibrium, but an unknown experimental factor could not be ruled out. A later analysis found that TCR association rates varied across HLA loci, with DRB1 alleles showing the most associated TCRs and HLA-C alleles the fewest. Three of the identified cytomegalovirus-associated TCR beta chains were confirmed in vitro to be specific for cytomegalovirus antigens. In an earlier analysis of fewer than 700 of the donors, most TCR beta V segments appeared in productive rearrangements about 87% or about 30% of the time, broadly matching IMGT annotations. V-gene and J-gene trimming of TCR beta chains was associated with a missense DCLRE1C variant in a later genetic analysis, and the association was replicated in an independent cohort. Because counts were too low, around 18 rarely observed V segments, including chromosome 9 orphons, were left out of the earlier analysis of 587 of the donors. The study gave a list of some 150 TCR beta chains associated with cytomegalovirus. In a later analysis, most CMV-associated TCR beta chains were found to appear HLA-restricted, with HLA associations seemingly driven largely by CMV exposure. A cluster of highly shared sequence variants was judged likely to represent a technical artifact of the sequencing pipeline. Presence/absence analyses assumed roughly uniform sequencing depth across donors, an assumption that may not hold. In both the original and validation cohorts, the classifier was reported to diagnose cytomegalovirus status with high specificity and sensitivity. Across donors, most TCR sequences were observed very rarely, whereas some public TCRs were present in many individuals. Because HLA typing was missing for some donors at each locus, association tests included only the typed subset. When HLA alleles, especially DR and DQ, strongly co-occurred, TCR associations were difficult to assign to individual alleles. In a later analysis, HLA-associated TCR beta chains were found to be more clonally expanded and to have lower generation probabilities than equally common non-associated chains. The cohort was sequenced for TCR beta chains only, and without alpha or paired-chain data the features that could be detected were limited. Some IMGT-functional V segments, including TRBV6-2 and TRBV6-3, could not be distinguished by the 87-base-pair reads and were therefore excluded. In a later analysis, several top co-occurrence clusters were reported to appear linked to parvovirus B19, influenza, CMV and Epstein-Barr virus. The authors suggested that the approach could potentially be extended to other disease states and immunological phenotypes.

Libraries were made using the immunoSEQ multiplex PCR assay. The multiplex PCR relied on a mix of 60 forward primers for TCR Vbeta segments and 13 reverse primers for TCR Jbeta segments. Amplification of the CDR3 region of rearranged TCR beta genes was performed with a multiplex PCR assay on genomic DNA. The Illumina HiSeq System was used to sequence the amplified TCR beta libraries as 87-base-pair reads. In the original analysis: A later analysis tallied 70 million to 100 million unique TCR beta chains across the 666 repertoires, and approximately 11 million of those chains were shared by two or more donors. To remove PCR and sequencing errors, raw reads were error-corrected and collapsed into unique sequences using a nearest-neighbor algorithm that merged closely related sequences. To assign V, D and J gene segments, CDR3 sequences were aligned to IMGT reference sequences. For a sequence to be retained, at least a six-nucleotide match to both a V gene segment and a J gene segment was required. A rearrangement was called productive if the CDR3 had no stop codons and remained in frame with V and J, and every other rearrangement was called non-productive. CDR3 was defined according to IMGT convention as the region running from the second conserved V-encoded cysteine to the conserved J-encoded phenylalanine. Sequences without an unambiguous match to a single V gene segment were excluded from the earlier analysis of about 600 of the donors. In an earlier analysis of 587 of the donors, V segments were called functional above 56.7% productive rearrangements and were called segregating when the between-donor standard deviation exceeded 5%. A statistical classification framework was developed to diagnose cytomegalovirus status using the catalog of TCR beta chain sequences. In a later analysis, TCR nucleotide sequences were compared against IMGT/GENE-DB human TR gene sequences so that V and J genes could be assigned. In a later analysis, CDR3 sequences and most-parsimonious VDJ recombination scenarios were assigned using the TCRdist pipeline. In a later analysis, each TCR beta chain was defined by its CDR3 amino acid sequence together with its V-gene family, and reads without a unique V-gene family were excluded. In a later analysis, around 600 highly shared, low-generation-probability nucleotide sequences were removed to address suspected cross-contamination and a sequencing artifact. For each public chain, a later analysis derived a clonal expansion index from normalized ranks of inferred template counts within each repertoire. Generation probabilities in a later analysis came from a VDJ recombination model fitted to out-of-frame rearrangements, and those results were checked against IGoR. In a later analysis, hypergeometric tests were used to score TCR-TCR, TCR-HLA and TCR-CMV co-occurrence, with a repertoire-size bias correction applied to TCR pairs. A later analysis estimated false discovery rates by permuting HLA or CMV assignments 20 times. A later analysis grouped co-occurring TCRs with DBSCAN, adding TCRdist sequence similarity when clustering within HLA-allele-positive subsets. For co-occurrence clustering, repertoires with fewer than 30,000 or more than 120,000 public chains were excluded, along with about five repertoires with anomalous nucleotide sharing. TCRdb mirrors the immuneACCESS table, restricted to in-frame sequences. Some clones are absent from its copies; in checked studies, under half trace to an unresolved V gene, and the reason for the others is unknown. V, J and clone size reflect that table, while D and trimming were determined from the DNA. The sample includes about 150,000 clones, with roughly a tenth observed a single time. The ten largest account for approximately 1.8% of the sample.

The cohort comprised under 700 healthy bone marrow donors. At the time of sampling, all cohort members were nominally healthy, though unrecorded immune exposures were likely present. The donor was CMV seronegative and was included in the group of around 320 seronegative cohort members. A peripheral blood sample was provided by each donor, and peripheral blood mononuclear cells were used for TCR beta sequencing. The Qiagen DNeasy Blood Extraction Kit was used to extract genomic DNA from the blood cell samples. At the junction V is shortened by 3 bases and J by 3 bases, with 26 bases in between. Per the germline V gene, MDHEN is the CDR1 and SYDVKM is the CDR2. The CDR3, cysteine through phenylalanine, is 19 amino acids long. The sequence is cut down to CDR3 DNA, 57 bases in frame from base 1. Only a few counts were recorded for this clone. Which antigen it targets is not known. No base quality values were provided; no much bigger clone lies one nucleotide off.

The source material was PBMCs. The source is a male donor in good health and CMV-seronegative. The V gene is TRBV28 and the J gene is TRBJ1-1; the D gene is perhaps TRBD1, on 6 matching bases. The DNA sequence reads TGTGCCAGCAGTTTTGCCCCGGACAGAGACATTTATTGGGACACTGAAGCTTTCTTT. The encoded protein is CASSFAPDRDIYWDTEAFF.